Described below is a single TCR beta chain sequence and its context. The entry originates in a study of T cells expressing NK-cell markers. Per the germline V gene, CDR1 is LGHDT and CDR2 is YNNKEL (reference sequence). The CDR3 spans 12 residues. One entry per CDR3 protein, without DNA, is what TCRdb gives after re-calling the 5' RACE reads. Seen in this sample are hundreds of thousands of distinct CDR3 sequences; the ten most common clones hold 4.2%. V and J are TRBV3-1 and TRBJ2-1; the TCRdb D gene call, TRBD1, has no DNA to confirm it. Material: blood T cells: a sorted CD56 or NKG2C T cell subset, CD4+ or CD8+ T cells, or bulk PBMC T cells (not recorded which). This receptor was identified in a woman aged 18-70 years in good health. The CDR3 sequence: CASSQAREEQFF.